These T cell receptor beta chains were read from a single sample in a study of blood T cell repertoires in COVID-19. Assay used: immunoSEQ multiplex PCR; TCRdb lists only in-frame clones, some missing. This sample yields 150,000 to 200,000 clones, of which about 80% are seen a single time; 9.5% to 11% belongs to the top ten. The sample consisted of PBMCs or T cells enriched from blood (not recorded which). The source of these receptors is a man aged 50 to 60 who had recovered from COVID-19. Both conserved end residues are part of each CDR3. The D gene is left open where the match is weak. The size of a clone is reported for some rows only, either as once, few or many, or as a class for expanded clones.

TRBD2	TRBJ2-2	TRBV10-3	-	CAISSSGNTGELFF	TGTGCCATCAGTTCTAGCGGGAACACCGGGGAGCTGTTTTTT
-	TRBJ1-4	TRBV5-1	once	CASSLGGHSKGKLFF	TGCGCCAGCAGCTTGGGGGGACACTCTAAGGGAAAACTGTTTTTT
TRBD1	TRBJ2-7	TRBV5-5	once	CASSLEQGLGEQYF	TGTGCCAGCAGCTTGGAACAGGGGTTGGGCGAGCAGTACTTC
TRBD1	TRBJ2-7	TRBV10-1	-	CASSRDRTAEQYF	TGCGCCAGCAGTCGGGACAGAACGGCCGAGCAGTACTTC
-	TRBJ1-5	TRBV28	-	CASSSDIDSNQPQHF	TGTGCCAGCAGTTCGGACATAGATAGCAATCAGCCCCAGCATTTT
TRBD1	TRBJ2-1	TRBV19	-	CASSLQGFNNEQFF	TGTGCCAGTAGTTTACAGGGGTTCAACAATGAGCAGTTCTTC
TRBD1	TRBJ2-1	TRBV11-2	-	CASSLRPGTGTYNEQFF	TGTGCCAGCAGCTTACGTCCCGGGACAGGGACCTACAATGAGCAGTTCTTC
-	TRBJ2-7	TRBV6-1	-	CASSENRVTYEQYF	TGTGCCAGCAGTGAAAACAGGGTGACGTACGAGCAGTACTTC
-	TRBJ1-6	TRBV5-1	once	CASSPDYQSPLHF	TGCGCCAGCAGCCCGGACTACCAATCACCCCTCCACTTT
TRBD2	TRBJ2-7	TRBV7-8	-	CASSLVAGPGLAGGEQYF	TGTGCCAGCAGCTTAGTGGCAGGGCCAGGACTAGCAGGTGGCGAGCAGTACTTC
TRBD1	TRBJ1-4	TRBV28	-	CASRLLATGGEKLFF	TGTGCCAGCAGGCTTTTGGCTACAGGGGGGGAAAAACTGTTTTTT
-	TRBJ2-3	TRBV11-3	-	CASSLDLVADTQYF	TGTGCCAGCAGCTTAGATTTAGTGGCAGATACGCAGTATTTT
TRBD2	TRBJ2-7	TRBV7-9	-	CASSLRGTGYEQYF	TGTGCCAGCAGCTTGCGGGGGACGGGCTACGAGCAGTACTTC
TRBD2	TRBJ2-3	TRBV6-5	-	CASRRAGGGVDTQYF	TGTGCCAGCAGACGGGCGGGGGGCGGAGTAGATACGCAGTATTTT
TRBD1	TRBJ2-7	TRBV6-2/TRBV6-3	few	CASSYPKGQPYEQYF	TGTGCCAGCAGTTACCCGAAGGGACAGCCCTACGAGCAGTACTTC
-	TRBJ1-5	TRBV6-1	-	CASSEKQVQPQHF	TGTGCCAGCAGTGAAAAACAGGTTCAGCCCCAGCATTTT
TRBD2	TRBJ2-3	TRBV7-3	-	CASSLKAGADTQYF	TGTGCCAGCAGCTTAAAAGCGGGGGCAGATACGCAGTATTTT
-	TRBJ2-1	TRBV9	-	CASSPDYRDEQFF	TGTGCCAGCAGCCCGGACTACCGGGATGAGCAGTTCTTC
-	TRBJ1-1	TRBV6-5	-	CASSLRLGVLNTEAFF	TGTGCCAGCAGTTTGCGCCTCGGGGTTCTGAACACTGAAGCTTTCTTT
-	TRBJ1-5	TRBV19	-	CASSGGGGSNQPQHF	TGTGCCAGTAGTGGCGGAGGAGGGAGCAATCAGCCCCAGCATTTT
TRBD2	TRBJ2-2	TRBV5-1	-	CASSLSPGGTGELFF	TGCGCCAGCAGCTTGTCCCCGGGGGGCACCGGGGAGCTGTTTTTT
-	TRBJ1-5	TRBV27	-	CASSRSGNQPQHF	TGTGCCAGCAGTAGGAGTGGCAATCAGCCCCAGCATTTT
TRBD1	TRBJ1-3	TRBV6-8	-	CASSLDRGLTYYSGNTIYF	TGTGCCAGCAGCCTCGACAGGGGCCTGACTTACTACTCTGGAAACACCATATATTTT
-	TRBJ1-6	TRBV3-1/TRBV3-2	-	CASSQGPGSIRTYNSPLHF	TGTGCCAGCAGCCAAGGCCCGGGTTCGATTAGGACCTATAATTCACCCCTCCACTTT
TRBD1	TRBJ1-6	TRBV5-1	-	CASSGGQGKNSPLHF	TGCGCCAGCAGCGGGGGACAGGGTAAGAATTCACCCCTCCACTTT
-	TRBJ1-3	TRBV11-1	once	CASSHIGGNGNTIYF	TGTGCCAGCAGCCACATCGGAGGTAATGGAAACACCATATATTTT
-	TRBJ1-1	TRBV6-5	-	CACQGGATGTEAFF	TGTGCCTGCCAAGGGGGGGCAACGGGCACTGAAGCTTTCTTT
TRBD1	TRBJ1-2	TRBV27	few	CASSFVGQSHVGYTF	TGTGCCAGCAGTTTTGTGGGACAGTCCCATGTTGGCTACACCTTC
TRBD1	TRBJ2-1	TRBV5-4	-	CAITTGGGYNEQFF	TGTGCCATTACGACAGGGGGCGGGTACAATGAGCAGTTCTTC
-	TRBJ2-7	TRBV6-5	-	CASRKTASYEQYF	TGTGCCAGCAGGAAGACAGCCTCCTACGAGCAGTACTTC
TRBD1	TRBJ1-2	TRBV3-1/TRBV3-2	-	CASSTGQLALGGYTF	TGTGCCAGCAGCACGGGACAGTTGGCTCTTGGAGGCTACACCTTC
-	TRBJ2-3	TRBV7-6	-	CASSLSGYSSTDTQYF	TGTGCCAGCAGCTTGTCAGGGTACTCTAGCACAGATACGCAGTATTTT
-	TRBJ2-7	TRBV6-2/TRBV6-3	-	CASSTQGQQYF	TGTGCCAGCAGTACCCAGGGTCAGCAGTACTTC
-	TRBJ2-6	TRBV11-2	-	CASIRYGGANVLTF	TGTGCCAGCATCCGATATGGCGGGGCCAACGTCCTGACTTTC
TRBD2	TRBJ2-1	TRBV4-1	-	CASSQVAGGRGNEQFF	TGCGCCAGCAGCCAGGTAGCGGGGGGGCGAGGCAATGAGCAGTTCTTC
-	TRBJ2-3	TRBV5-6	once	CASSLSPPVTQYF	TGTGCCAGCAGCTTGTCCCCGCCAGTTACGCAGTATTTT
-	TRBJ1-2	TRBV7-9	few	CASSSLFNLRGYTF	TGTGCCAGCAGCTCTCTATTTAACTTACGAGGCTACACCTTC
-	TRBJ1-3	TRBV21-1	-	CASSKDDYSGNTIYF	TGTGCCAGCAGCAAAGACGACTACTCTGGAAACACCATATATTTT
-	TRBJ2-7	TRBV7-2	few	CASSLTGRGEQYF	TGTGCCAGCAGCTTAACCGGACGGGGCGAGCAGTACTTC
-	TRBJ1-3	TRBV19	-	CASIWPTGNTIYF	TGTGCCAGTATCTGGCCGACTGGAAACACCATATATTTT
TRBD1	TRBJ2-5	TRBV3-1/TRBV3-2	once	CASSLLLPGQGQETQYF	TGTGCCAGCAGCCTTCTTCTCCCGGGACAGGGTCAAGAGACCCAGTACTTC
-	TRBJ2-7	TRBV7-2	-	CASSLSLVAASYEQYF	TGTGCCAGCAGCTTAAGTCTAGTCGCAGCCTCCTACGAGCAGTACTTC
-	TRBJ1-2	TRBV19	-	CASSITQQGSYGYTF	TGTGCCAGTAGTATTACCCAACAGGGTAGCTATGGCTACACCTTC
TRBD2	TRBJ2-3	TRBV28	-	CASRTYGLAGSADTQYF	TGTGCCAGCAGAACTTATGGACTAGCGGGAAGCGCAGATACGCAGTATTTT
-	TRBJ1-5	TRBV21-1	-	CASSNLFGREWNQPQHF	TGTGCCAGCAGCAACCTCTTCGGGAGGGAGTGGAATCAGCCCCAGCATTTT
TRBD1	TRBJ2-1	TRBV24-1	-	CATSDDGQGKNEQFF	TGTGCCACCAGTGATGATGGACAGGGGAAAAATGAGCAGTTCTTC
-	TRBJ1-5	TRBV19	-	CASRRGLWPQHF	TGTGCCAGTAGAAGGGGACTCTGGCCCCAGCATTTT
TRBD1	TRBJ1-6	TRBV3-1/TRBV3-2	-	CASSQWDRDNSPLHF	TGTGCCAGCAGCCAATGGGACAGGGATAATTCACCCCTCCACTTT
TRBD1	TRBJ2-7	TRBV3-1/TRBV3-2	-	CASSQVQGARSYEQYF	TGTGCCAGCAGCCAAGTGCAGGGGGCGCGGTCCTACGAGCAGTACTTC
-	TRBJ2-3	TRBV19	-	CASSTEQQNTQYF	TGTGCCAGTAGTACCGAACAACAGAATACGCAGTATTTT
TRBD1	TRBJ1-2	TRBV27	-	CASSFGQGAGYTF	TGTGCCAGCAGTTTCGGGCAGGGGGCTGGCTACACCTTC
-	TRBJ1-1	TRBV12-3/TRBV12-4	-	CASSLARNTEAFF	TGTGCCAGCAGTTTAGCGAGGAACACTGAAGCTTTCTTT
-	TRBJ2-1	TRBV7-6	-	CASSLVGGRDNEQFF	TGTGCCAGCAGCTTAGTGGGGGGGCGCGACAATGAGCAGTTCTTC
TRBD2	TRBJ2-3	TRBV5-1	-	CASSSPGLAADTQYF	TGCGCCAGCAGCTCGCCGGGACTAGCGGCAGATACGCAGTATTTT
-	TRBJ2-2	TRBV6-5	few	CASSWTVNTGELFF	TGTGCCAGCAGTTGGACAGTTAACACCGGGGAGCTGTTTTTT
TRBD2	TRBJ2-4	TRBV5-4	-	CASSIPRGDSGKNIQYF	TGTGCCAGCAGCATCCCACGGGGGGATTCGGGCAAAAACATTCAGTACTTC
-	TRBJ1-5	TRBV24-1	-	CATSDSGQPQHF	TGTGCCACCAGTGATTCCGGTCAGCCCCAGCATTTT
TRBD2	TRBJ2-1	TRBV4-2	-	CASSQAGTSGRNEQFF	TGTGCCAGCAGCCAGGCCGGGACTAGCGGGAGGAATGAGCAGTTCTTC
TRBD1	TRBJ1-2	TRBV5-4	-	CASSRTLGGPDYGYTF	TGTGCCAGCAGCAGAACTTTAGGGGGCCCCGACTATGGCTACACCTTC